These T cell receptor beta chains were read from a single sample in a study of T cells in tuberculosis. The method was immunoSEQ multiplex PCR; TCRdb's version includes in-frame clones alone and lacks a portion of them. The sample has tens of thousands of clones; about 82% are singletons. Sequences were derived from PBMCs, sampled at tuberculosis diagnosis. The receptors derive from an adult with tuberculosis. Each CDR3 is given with its conserved first and last residue. A D gene is named only where the DNA matches it firmly.

TRBJ1-1,TRBD1,TRBV9,CASSVVGRGSTEAFF
TRBJ2-1,TRBD2,TRBV5-1,CASSYPGLAGPSSYNEQFF
TRBJ1-2,-,TRBV5-1,CASSQEEGYGYTF
TRBJ1-1,TRBD1,TRBV14,CASSRRTGGAPEAFF
TRBJ2-7,TRBD1,TRBV6-5,CASSSKLGQGDYF
TRBJ2-5,TRBD1,TRBV19,CASSIGGTGGRGRTQYF
TRBJ1-2,TRBD1,TRBV25-1,CASRGMDRANYGYTF
TRBJ2-3,-,TRBV7-8,CASSPTSTDTQYF
TRBJ2-1,TRBD2,TRBV2,CASRGTSGSYNEQFF
TRBJ1-2,TRBD1,TRBV30,CAWGRGFPGYTF
TRBJ1-5,-,TRBV5-1,CASSLDWRGLPQHF